This record covers a single T cell receptor beta chain. Its matching antigen is unknown. This entry is derived from a study of PD-1 blockade in classical Hodgkin lymphoma. Study-level findings and limits: Patients who initiated nivolumab within 1 year of ASCT were excluded. By cycle point C4D1, TCR diversity had risen significantly in CD4+ cells (but not CD8+ cells). According to reports, newly diagnosed patients had lower baseline TCR diversity than healthy donors, and relapsed/refractory patients had lower baseline TCR diversity still. Lower baseline TCR diversity marked trial partial responders and progressors.

Each and every patient relapsed after autologous stem cell transplantation, and patients got differing brentuximab vedotin exposure. Sequencing was performed with immunoSEQ multiplex PCR; in TCRdb, only in-frame clones are kept and a portion is missing. The sample lists 55,000 to 80,000 clones, about 87% occurring once. This CDR3 is 14 amino acids long. CDR1 and CDR2 (germline): MDHEN, SYDVKM. The V gene lost 3 bases and the J gene lost 5 bases, with 13 bases spanning the gap. The V and J genes are TRBV28 and TRBJ1-1; D possibly corresponds to TRBD1 (6 bases). The starting material was peripheral blood mononuclear cells (PBMCs), obtained at baseline. This sequence was found in a human donor with classical Hodgkin lymphoma. For the CDR3, the DNA is TGTGCCAGCAGTTTGGCAGGGGAGGGGACTGAAGCTTTCTTT. The encoded protein is CASSLAGEGTEAFF.